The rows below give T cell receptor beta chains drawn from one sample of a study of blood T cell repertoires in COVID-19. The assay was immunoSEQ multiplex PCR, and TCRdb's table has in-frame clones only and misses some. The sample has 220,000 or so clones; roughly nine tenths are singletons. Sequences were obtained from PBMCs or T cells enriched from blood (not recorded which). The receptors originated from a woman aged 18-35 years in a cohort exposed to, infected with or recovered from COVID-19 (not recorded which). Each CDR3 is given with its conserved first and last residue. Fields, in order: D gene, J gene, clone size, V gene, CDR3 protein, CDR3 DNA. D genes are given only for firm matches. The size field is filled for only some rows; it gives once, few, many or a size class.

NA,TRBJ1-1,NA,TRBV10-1,CASSPRGGTEAFF,TGCGCCAGCAGCCCCCGGGGGGGGACTGAAGCTTTCTTT
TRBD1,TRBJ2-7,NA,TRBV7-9,CASSLGTGYEQYF,TGTGCCAGCAGCTTAGGGACAGGCTACGAGCAGTACTTC
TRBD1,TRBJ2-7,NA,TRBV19,CASSSRTGGSDEQYF,TGTGCCAGTAGTTCTCGGACAGGGGGGTCCGACGAGCAGTACTTC
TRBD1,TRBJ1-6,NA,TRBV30,CAWRTGTEDSPLHF,TGTGCCTGGAGGACCGGGACAGAAGATTCACCCCTCCACTTT
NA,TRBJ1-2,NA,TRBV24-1,CATRYQPSGYTF,TGTGCCACCAGGTACCAACCTAGTGGCTACACCTTC
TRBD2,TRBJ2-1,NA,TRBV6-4,CASSDSTGGPYNEQFF,TGTGCCAGCAGTGACTCGACGGGGGGGCCCTACAATGAGCAGTTCTTC
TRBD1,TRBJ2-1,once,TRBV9,CASSVGYRGAPYNEQFF,TGTGCCAGCAGCGTAGGGTACAGGGGGGCACCTTACAATGAGCAGTTCTTC
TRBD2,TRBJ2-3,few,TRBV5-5,CASSRDYNTDTQYF,TGTGCCAGCAGCCGGGACTATAACACAGATACGCAGTATTTT
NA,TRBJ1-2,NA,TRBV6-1,CASSEVLSRGSGGVYGYTF,TGTGCCAGCAGTGAAGTTCTTTCGAGGGGGAGTGGAGGAGTCTATGGCTACACCTTC
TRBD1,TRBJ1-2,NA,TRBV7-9,CASSILRDSWGYTF,TGTGCCAGCAGCATCCTCCGGGACAGCTGGGGCTACACCTTC
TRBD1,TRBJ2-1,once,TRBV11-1,CASTALPGQGWDEQFF,TGTGCCAGCACGGCCTTGCCGGGACAGGGTTGGGATGAGCAGTTCTTC
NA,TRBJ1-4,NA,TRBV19,CASSIRGGGYRNEKLFF,TGTGCCAGTAGTATTAGAGGCGGCGGTTATCGTAATGAAAAACTGTTTTTT
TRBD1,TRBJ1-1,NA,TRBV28,CASSFVTGVNTEAFF,TGTGCCAGCAGTTTTGTGACAGGGGTGAACACTGAAGCTTTCTTT
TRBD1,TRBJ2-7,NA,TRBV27,CASSLSAGTGGYEQYF,TGTGCCAGCAGTTTAAGTGCCGGGACAGGGGGTTACGAGCAGTACTTC
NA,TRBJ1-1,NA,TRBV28,CASTPEGLNTEAFF,TGTGCCAGCACCCCCGAGGGTCTAAACACTGAAGCTTTCTTT
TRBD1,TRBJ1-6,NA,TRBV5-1,CASSGGGNSPLHF,TGCGCCAGCAGCGGAGGGGGCAATTCACCCCTCCACTTT
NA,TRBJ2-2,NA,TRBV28,CATDPGLANTGELFF,TGTGCCACCGATCCGGGTCTCGCGAACACCGGGGAGCTGTTTTTT
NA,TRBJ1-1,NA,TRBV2,CASSEALGTEAFF,TGTGCCAGCAGTGAAGCGCTAGGCACTGAAGCTTTCTTT
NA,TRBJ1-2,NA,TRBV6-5,CASLWEGNYGYTF,TGTGCCAGCTTATGGGAGGGAAACTATGGCTACACCTTC
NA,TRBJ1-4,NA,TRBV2,CASSETGSVDEKLFF,TGTGCCAGCAGTGAGACGGGGTCGGTAGATGAAAAACTGTTTTTT
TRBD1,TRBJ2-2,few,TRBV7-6,CASRPTGVGELFF,TGTGCCAGCAGACCAACAGGGGTGGGGGAGCTGTTTTTT
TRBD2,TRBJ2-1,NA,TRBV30,CAWSPGTSGFNEQFF,TGTGCCTGGAGTCCCGGGACTAGCGGGTTCAATGAGCAGTTCTTC
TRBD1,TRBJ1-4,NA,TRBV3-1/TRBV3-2,CASSLTGGDEKLFF,TGTGCCAGCAGCCTGACAGGGGGGGATGAAAAACTGTTTTTT
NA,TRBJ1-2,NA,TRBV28,CASSLGGTNYGYTF,TGTGCCAGCAGTTTAGGAGGGACTAACTATGGCTACACCTTC
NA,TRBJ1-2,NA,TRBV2,CASSDTQDGYTF,TGTGCCAGCAGCGATACACAGGATGGCTACACCTTC
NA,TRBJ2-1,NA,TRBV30,CAWSVLQGWDEQFF,TGTGCCTGGAGTGTACTTCAGGGTTGGGATGAGCAGTTCTTC
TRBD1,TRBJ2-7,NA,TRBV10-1,CASSESGTGSYEQYF,TGCGCCAGCAGTGAATCCGGGACAGGGTCCTACGAGCAGTACTTC
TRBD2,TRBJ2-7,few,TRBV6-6,CASSYRRENGEQYF,TGTGCCAGCAGTTACCGGCGGGAGAATGGCGAGCAGTACTTC
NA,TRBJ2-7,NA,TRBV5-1,CASSLAGLSYEQYF,TGCGCCAGCAGCTTGGCCGGACTCTCCTACGAGCAGTACTTC
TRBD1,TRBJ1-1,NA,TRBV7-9,CASSIPGTGDEAFF,TGTGCCAGCAGCATCCCCGGGACAGGGGACGAAGCTTTCTTT